A selection of T cell receptor beta chains follows, all from one sample in a study of PD-L1 blockade in urothelial cancer. The method was immunoSEQ multiplex PCR; TCRdb's version includes in-frame clones alone and lacks a portion of them. The sample consists of tens of thousands of clones, 82% of them appearing once. Source: PBMCs, taken around atezolizumab (anti-PD-L1) treatment. The receptor source for this set is a man aged 50 to 60 with urothelial cancer. The CDR3 runs from the conserved cysteine through the conserved F or W. The D gene is left open where the match is weak. The size entry is marked missing in some rows and otherwise reads once, few, many or a size class.

v_call	d_call	clone_size	j_call	cdr3_nt	cdr3_aa
TRBV7-9	TRBD1	.	TRBJ1-1	TGTGCCAGCAGCTCATCCTTATCCGGGACAGGGAACACTGAAGCTTTCTTT	CASSSSLSGTGNTEAFF
TRBV30	TRBD1	.	TRBJ2-7	TGTGCCTGGAGTCTTGGGACAGATTACGAGCAGTACTTC	CAWSLGTDYEQYF
TRBV19	.	.	TRBJ1-2	TGTGCCAGTAGTATAGAGGCCACAGCTAACTATGGCTACACCTTC	CASSIEATANYGYTF
TRBV18	TRBD1	few	TRBJ1-2	TGTGCCAGCTCACCCGGGATTGGCGCAGGGGGATCGTATGGCTACACCTTC	CASSPGIGAGGSYGYTF
TRBV5-8	.	.	TRBJ1-1	TGTGCCAGCAGCCCGGACACCTACACTGAAGCTTTCTTT	CASSPDTYTEAFF
TRBV4-2	.	few	TRBJ1-5	TGTGCCAGCAGCCAAGATCGGCGGTTCAATCAGCCCCAGCATTTT	CASSQDRRFNQPQHF
TRBV18	.	.	TRBJ1-1	TGTGCCAGCTCACCATCGGGGGGGGCGGGTTGGACTGAAGCTTTCTTT	CASSPSGGAGWTEAFF
TRBV27	TRBD1	.	TRBJ1-2	TGTGCCAGCAGCCCTGGGACAGTCCCTGGCTACACCTTC	CASSPGTVPGYTF
TRBV6-1	.	.	TRBJ2-7	TGTGCCAGCTTGCAGGGGACGCCCTACGAGCAGTACTTC	CASLQGTPYEQYF
TRBV19	.	once	TRBJ1-5	TGTGCCAGTACCTCCGCCGGGAGTAGCAATCAGCCCCAGCATTTT	CASTSAGSSNQPQHF
TRBV4-2	TRBD2	.	TRBJ2-5	TGTGCCAGCAGCCAAGATCGAGGGACTAGCGGGAGGGGGACCCAGTACTTC	CASSQDRGTSGRGTQYF
TRBV5-8	.	once	TRBJ1-2	TGTGCCAGCAGCTTGGAGACGGGAATCTATGGCTACACCTTC	CASSLETGIYGYTF
TRBV14	.	.	TRBJ1-2	TGTGCCAGCAGCCAAGGAAAGGGGAACTATGGCTACACCTTC	CASSQGKGNYGYTF
TRBV7-3	TRBD2	once	TRBJ2-7	TGTGCCAGCAGCTCCGGGCTAGCGGGAAACGAGCAGTACTTC	CASSSGLAGNEQYF
TRBV28	TRBD1	.	TRBJ2-3	TGTGCCAGCACCGGAGACAGGGGGACAGATACGCAGTATTTT	CASTGDRGTDTQYF
TRBV15	.	.	TRBJ2-1	TGTGCCACCAGCAGAGCCGCGCCTAATGAGCAGTTCTTC	CATSRAAPNEQFF
TRBV19	.	.	TRBJ1-2	TGTGCCAGTATGGGGGGAATGGCGTCTAACTATGGCTACACCTTC	CASMGGMASNYGYTF
TRBV5-1	TRBD1	.	TRBJ2-2	TGCGCCAGCAGCCCAGGGGGCGCGAGGACCGGGGAGCTGTTTTTT	CASSPGGARTGELFF
TRBV7-9	.	.	TRBJ2-1	TGTGCCAGCAGCCCTCGGGGGTTCGGTACCCATGAGCAGTTCTTC	CASSPRGFGTHEQFF
TRBV20-1	.	.	TRBJ2-5	TGCAGTGCACCCAGGCAGGAGACCCAGTACTTC	CSAPRQETQYF
TRBV5-1	.	few	TRBJ1-1	TGCGCCAGCAGCTTGATGGGAGGCCCGGAGGAAACTTTCTTT	CASSLMGGPEETFF
TRBV5-4	.	.	TRBJ1-4	TGTGCCAGCAGCACCTGGGGGGGAGTTGCCGAAAAACTGTTTTTT	CASSTWGGVAEKLFF
TRBV16	.	.	TRBJ2-1	TGTGCCAGCAGCCAACAAGCAGGCAATGAGCAGTTCTTC	CASSQQAGNEQFF
TRBV30	.	.	TRBJ2-7	TGTGCCTGGAGTGTACTAGGAAAGCAGTACTTC	CAWSVLGKQYF